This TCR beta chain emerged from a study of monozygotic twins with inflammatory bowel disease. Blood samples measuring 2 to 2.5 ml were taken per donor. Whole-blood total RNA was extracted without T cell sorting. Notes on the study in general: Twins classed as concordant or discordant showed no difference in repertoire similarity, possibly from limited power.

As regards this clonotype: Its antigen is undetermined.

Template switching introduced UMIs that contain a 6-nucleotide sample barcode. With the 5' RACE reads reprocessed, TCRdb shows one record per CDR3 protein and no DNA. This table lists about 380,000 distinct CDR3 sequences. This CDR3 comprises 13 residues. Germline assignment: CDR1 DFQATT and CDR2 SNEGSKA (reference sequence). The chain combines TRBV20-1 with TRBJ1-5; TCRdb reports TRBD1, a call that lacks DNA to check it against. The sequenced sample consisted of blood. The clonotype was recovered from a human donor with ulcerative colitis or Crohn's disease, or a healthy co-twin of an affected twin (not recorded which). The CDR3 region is CSASNNPLQPQHF.